What follows describes a single TCR beta chain. Its recognized antigen is unknown. Per-base quality was not reported, and no clone a single base away is much larger than it. At one collaborating source in Seattle, patients were enrolled during active infection and were followed longitudinally through the course of disease. Whole blood was collected in K2EDTA tubes by collaborating institutions according to the institutions' own protocols. For TCRbeta analysis, collaborators shipped samples as frozen whole blood, isolated PBMCs, or DNA extracted from either of those sample types. As encoded in the germline V gene (reference sequence), CDR1 is LNHNV while CDR2 is YYDKDF. The CDR3 contains 11 residues, cysteine and phenylalanine counted. The entry retains the CDR3 DNA only, 33 bases that are in frame from base 1. After removal of 3 bases from V and 8 bases from J, the junction retains 0 bases not matched to a gene.

These data originate in a study of blood T cell repertoires in COVID-19 (dated by TCRdb to the early 2020s). Background on the whole study: Collaborator samples came from the United States, Italy and Spain and covered acute and convalescent phases of COVID-19. Where available, HLA class I and class II types were taken from metadata supplied by the sample provider and were not determined by assay-based typing. The material from the prospective study consisted of cDNA or gDNA derived from T cells, B-cell-depleted T cells, or PBMCs. Samples came from the ongoing ImmuneRACE study (first 160 participants) plus 1,254 subjects from 6 global collaborators. Deeply sampled blood TCRbeta repertoires from subjects exposed to, actively infected with, or recovered from COVID-19 were included in the dataset. A freely available public database, intended as a resource for researchers studying the immune response to SARS-CoV-2, is where the repertoires were released. A de-identified subject ID, COVID-19 status, age in years and sex were almost always included in the sample metadata. Overall results and qualifications from the work: The quantity of clinical and demographic metadata differed by source and by participant and was supplied without curation.

TCRbeta CDR3 regions were amplified from genomic DNA using the immunoSEQ Assay, a bias-controlled multiplex PCR. As for the original processing: The number of nucleated cells in each sample was estimated from the amplification of reference gene primers within the assay. To quantify the absolute abundance of each unique TCRbeta CDR3 rearrangement, sequence reads were collapsed and filtered. For each sample, productive Simpson clonality was calculated by taking the square root of Simpson's diversity index across productive rearrangements. In TCRdb, the immuneACCESS table is reduced to in-frame sequences with V and J assigned. These tables do not hold every clone; where another copy was compared, an unresolved V gene accounts for under half, and the others remain unexplained. V and J calls and clone size are those listed in that table; D and trimming were worked out from the DNA. This sample holds 250,000 to 400,000 clones; approximately 88% were observed only once. Clones ranked in the top ten supply under 2% of the sample.

Sequenced input: peripheral blood. The rearranged chain carries TRBV15 and TRBJ1-1, with 7 bases in between that match TRBD1. This TCR derives from a woman in her 30s with COVID-19, enrolled during active disease. The DNA sequence reads TGTGCCACCAGCAGGGGACAGGAAGCTTTCTTT. This gives the protein CATSRGQEAFF.